A selection of T cell receptor beta chains follows, all from one sample in a study of T cells in localized non-small cell lung cancer. Generated by immunoSEQ multiplex PCR, the TCRdb table keeps only in-frame clones and is missing some. In the table there are roughly 40,000 clones, 80% to 85% of which are singletons. This sample comprised peripheral blood mononuclear cells, obtained before any cancer treatment. These receptors were taken from a male donor aged 60 or over with stage II lung adenocarcinoma. The CDR3 runs from the conserved cysteine through the conserved F or W. Fields, in order: V gene, J gene, clone size, D gene, CDR3 DNA, CDR3 protein. A D gene is named only where the DNA matches it firmly. The size of a clone is reported for some rows only, either as once, few or many, or as a class for expanded clones.

V gene: TRBV5-5
J gene: TRBJ2-7
clone size: -
D gene: TRBD1
CDR3 DNA: TGTGCCAGCAGCTTAGGGACAGGGAGCTCCTACGAGCAGTACTTC
CDR3 protein: CASSLGTGSSYEQYF

V gene: TRBV5-6
J gene: TRBJ1-5
clone size: -
D gene: TRBD1
CDR3 DNA: TGTGCCAGCAGCTTACAGGGGGCAAGGGATCAGCCCCAGCATTTT
CDR3 protein: CASSLQGARDQPQHF

V gene: TRBV18
J gene: TRBJ1-1
clone size: -
D gene: -
CDR3 DNA: TGTGCCAGCTCACAAAGCCCCCCCCACACTGAAGCTTTCTTT
CDR3 protein: CASSQSPPHTEAFF

V gene: TRBV10-3
J gene: TRBJ1-5
clone size: -
D gene: -
CDR3 DNA: TGTGCCATCAGACAGGGAGCAGATAATCAGCCCCAGCATTTT
CDR3 protein: CAIRQGADNQPQHF

V gene: TRBV5-1
J gene: TRBJ1-2
clone size: -
D gene: -
CDR3 DNA: TGCGCCAGCAGCTCCAGCCCCGGGACAAGCTATGGCTACACCTTC
CDR3 protein: CASSSSPGTSYGYTF

V gene: TRBV19
J gene: TRBJ1-1
clone size: -
D gene: TRBD1
CDR3 DNA: TGTGCCAGTAGTATAGGTGGGACAGGGACGAACACTGAAGCTTTCTTT
CDR3 protein: CASSIGGTGTNTEAFF

V gene: TRBV28
J gene: TRBJ1-4
clone size: -
D gene: -
CDR3 DNA: TGTGCCAGCAGTGATCTTAATAATGAAAAACTGTTTTTT
CDR3 protein: CASSDLNNEKLFF

V gene: TRBV28
J gene: TRBJ1-2
clone size: -
D gene: -
CDR3 DNA: TGTGCCAGCAGTCCGCCGGACAGCTATGGCTACACCTTC
CDR3 protein: CASSPPDSYGYTF

V gene: TRBV7-9
J gene: TRBJ2-7
clone size: once
D gene: TRBD1
CDR3 DNA: TGTGCCAGCAGCTTCGACAGGGCCGAGCAGTACTTC
CDR3 protein: CASSFDRAEQYF

V gene: TRBV4-1
J gene: TRBJ1-2
clone size: -
D gene: TRBD1
CDR3 DNA: TGCGCCAGCAGCCACCCGGACAGGGGAGAAAATGGCTACACCTTC
CDR3 protein: CASSHPDRGENGYTF

V gene: TRBV5-1
J gene: TRBJ1-1
clone size: -
D gene: TRBD1
CDR3 DNA: TGCGCCAGCAGCCCACCGACAGGGGGCGAAACTGAAGCTTTCTTT
CDR3 protein: CASSPPTGGETEAFF

V gene: TRBV2
J gene: TRBJ2-7
clone size: -
D gene: -
CDR3 DNA: TGTGCCAGCAGTCCTGACCCGGCCGAGCAGTACTTC
CDR3 protein: CASSPDPAEQYF

V gene: TRBV29-1
J gene: TRBJ2-7
clone size: -
D gene: -
CDR3 DNA: TGCAGCGTTGAAATACAGAGCTACGAGCAGTACTTC
CDR3 protein: CSVEIQSYEQYF

V gene: TRBV28
J gene: TRBJ1-1
clone size: -
D gene: -
CDR3 DNA: TGTGCCAGCAGTCCCGCCGGGATCCTGAACACTGAAGCTTTCTTT
CDR3 protein: CASSPAGILNTEAFF

V gene: TRBV5-6
J gene: TRBJ2-1
clone size: -
D gene: -
CDR3 DNA: TGTGCCAGCAGCAAGACAGGTGGCCAATCCTTCTTC
CDR3 protein: CASSKTGGQSFF

V gene: TRBV5-6
J gene: TRBJ1-1
clone size: -
D gene: -
CDR3 DNA: TGTGCCAGCAGCTTGTACGGGACTGAAGCTTTCTTT
CDR3 protein: CASSLYGTEAFF

V gene: TRBV6-5
J gene: TRBJ1-2
clone size: -
D gene: -
CDR3 DNA: TGTGCCAGCAGCCTGGACGGAAACTATGGCTACACCTTC
CDR3 protein: CASSLDGNYGYTF

V gene: TRBV10-2
J gene: TRBJ2-7
clone size: once
D gene: -
CDR3 DNA: TGCGCCAGCAGTCCCGGGGACGGACCCTACGAGCAGTACTTC
CDR3 protein: CASSPGDGPYEQYF

V gene: TRBV28
J gene: TRBJ1-1
clone size: -
D gene: -
CDR3 DNA: TGTGCCATCACCCCACACTCCTTAAACACTGAAGCTTTCTTT
CDR3 protein: CAITPHSLNTEAFF

V gene: TRBV10-3
J gene: TRBJ1-2
clone size: -
D gene: TRBD1
CDR3 DNA: TGTGCCATCAGTGAGTCTGGGACAGGGGAAGGTGGCTACACCTTC
CDR3 protein: CAISESGTGEGGYTF

V gene: TRBV20-1
J gene: TRBJ2-3
clone size: -
D gene: -
CDR3 DNA: TGCAGTGCAAAGGACGGCTTTACGCAGTATTTT
CDR3 protein: CSAKDGFTQYF

V gene: TRBV5-1
J gene: TRBJ2-1
clone size: -
D gene: TRBD2
CDR3 DNA: TGCGCCAGCAGCGGGAAGACTAGCGGCTCCTACAATGAGCAGTTCTTC
CDR3 protein: CASSGKTSGSYNEQFF

V gene: TRBV10-3
J gene: TRBJ2-1
clone size: -
D gene: TRBD2
CDR3 DNA: TGTGCCATCAGTGATGCGGGAAGCGGGAGAAGGACCAATGAGCAGTTCTTC
CDR3 protein: CAISDAGSGRRTNEQFF

V gene: TRBV2
J gene: TRBJ2-3
clone size: -
D gene: -
CDR3 DNA: TGTGCCAGCAGTGACCCCCCGTCAGATACGCAGTATTTT
CDR3 protein: CASSDPPSDTQYF

V gene: TRBV5-6
J gene: TRBJ1-6
clone size: -
D gene: -
CDR3 DNA: TGTGCCAGCAGCTTGACAGAATTTAATTCACCCCTCCACTTT
CDR3 protein: CASSLTEFNSPLHF

V gene: TRBV9
J gene: TRBJ2-3
clone size: -
D gene: -
CDR3 DNA: TGTGCCAGCAGCGCGGACAGCTACACAGATACGCAGTATTTT
CDR3 protein: CASSADSYTDTQYF

V gene: TRBV5-8
J gene: TRBJ1-1
clone size: once
D gene: -
CDR3 DNA: TGTGCCAGCAGCCTGGGCCCGCAACTAGAAGCTTTCTTT
CDR3 protein: CASSLGPQLEAFF

V gene: TRBV7-8
J gene: TRBJ2-6
clone size: -
D gene: TRBD2
CDR3 DNA: TGTGCCAGCAGCTCCCTAGCGGGACCCTCTGGGGCCAACGTCCTGACTTTC
CDR3 protein: CASSSLAGPSGANVLTF

V gene: TRBV7-9
J gene: TRBJ2-1
clone size: -
D gene: -
CDR3 DNA: TGTGCCAGCAGCTTATTTCGGGCAGATCAGTTCTTC
CDR3 protein: CASSLFRADQFF